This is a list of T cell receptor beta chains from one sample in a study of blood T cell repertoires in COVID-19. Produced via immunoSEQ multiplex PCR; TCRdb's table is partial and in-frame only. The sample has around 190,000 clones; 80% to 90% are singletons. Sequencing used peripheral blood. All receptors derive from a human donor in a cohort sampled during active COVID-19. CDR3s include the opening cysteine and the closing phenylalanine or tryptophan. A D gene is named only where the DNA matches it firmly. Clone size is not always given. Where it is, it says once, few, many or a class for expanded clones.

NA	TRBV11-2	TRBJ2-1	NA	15	TGTGCCAGCAGCTTATTAAGCACCGTTTACAATGAGCAGTTCTTC	CASSLLSTVYNEQFF
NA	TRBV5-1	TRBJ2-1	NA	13	TGCGCCAGCAGCTTGTCGAGGGACAATGAGCAGTTCTTC	CASSLSRDNEQFF
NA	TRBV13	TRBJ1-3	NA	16	TGTGCCAGCAGCTTATTGAGGGTAAACTCTGGAAACACCATATATTTT	CASSLLRVNSGNTIYF
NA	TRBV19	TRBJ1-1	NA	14	TGTGCCAGTAGTTTACTTCCGGGTCGGACTGAAGCTTTCTTT	CASSLLPGRTEAFF
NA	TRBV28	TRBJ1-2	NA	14	TGTGCCAGCAGTTCACAGGGTCCCCACTATGGCTACACCTTC	CASSSQGPHYGYTF
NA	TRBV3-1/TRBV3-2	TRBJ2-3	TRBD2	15	TGTGCCAGCAGCTTACGACTAGCGAGCACAGATACGCAGTATTTT	CASSLRLASTDTQYF
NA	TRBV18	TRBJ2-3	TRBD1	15	TGTGCCAGCTCACTAACAGGGGGCGCAACAGATACGCAGTATTTT	CASSLTGGATDTQYF
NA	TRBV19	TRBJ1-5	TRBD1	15	TGTGCCAGTAGTAGCAGGGGGAGGACCAATCAGCCCCAGCATTTT	CASSSRGRTNQPQHF
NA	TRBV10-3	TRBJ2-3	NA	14	TGTGCCATCAGTGAAGGGGGAAGCACAGATACGCAGTATTTT	CAISEGGSTDTQYF
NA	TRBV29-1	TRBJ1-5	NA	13	TGCAGCGTCAAGACAGTTGGCAATCAGCCCCAGCATTTT	CSVKTVGNQPQHF
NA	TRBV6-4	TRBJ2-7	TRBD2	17	TGTGCCAGCAGTGACGGAGTAGCGGGGAGCTATCGCTACGAGCAGTACTTC	CASSDGVAGSYRYEQYF
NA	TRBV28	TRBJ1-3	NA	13	TGTGCCAGCGGGCAGGGCTCTGGAAACACCATATATTTT	CASGQGSGNTIYF
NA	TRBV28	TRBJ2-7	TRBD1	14	TGTGCCGGACGTGCACAGGGGTCAAGGTACGAGCAGTACTTC	CAGRAQGSRYEQYF
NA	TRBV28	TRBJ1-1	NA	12	TGTGCCAGCAGTGTTCTCGGTACTGAAGCTTTCTTT	CASSVLGTEAFF
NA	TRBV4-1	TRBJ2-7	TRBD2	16	TGCGCCAGCAGCCAAGACGATAGCGGGAGTAGCTACGAGCAGTACTTC	CASSQDDSGSSYEQYF
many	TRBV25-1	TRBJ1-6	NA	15	TGTGCCAGCAGTGAATCGGCGAGTGAGGATTCACCCCTCCACTTT	CASSESASEDSPLHF
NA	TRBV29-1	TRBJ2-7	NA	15	TGCAGCGTTGACCTCCGGCAGGGGATACCCTACGAGCAGTACTTC	CSVDLRQGIPYEQYF
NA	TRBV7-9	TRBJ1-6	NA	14	TGTGCCAGCAGGTCTAGGACAGCGAATTCACCCCTCCACTTT	CASRSRTANSPLHF
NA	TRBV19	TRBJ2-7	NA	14	TGTGCCAGTAGTACTCGAGGAAGCTCCTACGAGCAGTACTTC	CASSTRGSSYEQYF
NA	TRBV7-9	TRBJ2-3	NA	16	TGTGCCAGCAGCCAATCTGGGGGCAGGAGCACAGATACGCAGTATTTT	CASSQSGGRSTDTQYF
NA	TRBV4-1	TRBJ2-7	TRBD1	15	TGCGCCAGCAGCCACCCGGGACAGTCCATCTACGAGCAGTACTTC	CASSHPGQSIYEQYF
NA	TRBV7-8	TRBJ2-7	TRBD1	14	TGTGCCAGCAGTAGACAGGGTGGGACCTACGAGCAGTACTTC	CASSRQGGTYEQYF
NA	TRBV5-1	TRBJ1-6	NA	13	TGCGCCAGCAGAGCTGAGTATAATTCACCCCTCCACTTT	CASRAEYNSPLHF
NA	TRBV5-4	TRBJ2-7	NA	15	TGTGCCAGCAGCTTGGCAGGGGCCCGCTCCTACGAGCAGTACTTC	CASSLAGARSYEQYF
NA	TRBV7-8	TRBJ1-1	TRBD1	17	TGTGCCAGCAGCAAATTTAGGACAGGGGGAATGAACACTGAAGCTTTCTTT	CASSKFRTGGMNTEAFF
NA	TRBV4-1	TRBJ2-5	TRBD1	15	TGCGCCAGCAGCCGAGACAGGGGGGTGTTGGAGACCCAGTACTTC	CASSRDRGVLETQYF
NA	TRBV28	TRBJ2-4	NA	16	TGTGCCAGCAGTTCCAGGGCATCCTTAGCCAAAAACATTCAGTACTTC	CASSSRASLAKNIQYF
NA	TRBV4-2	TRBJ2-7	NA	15	TGTGCCAGCAGCCAAGTCCCGGCGGCCTCCTACGAGCAGTACTTC	CASSQVPAASYEQYF
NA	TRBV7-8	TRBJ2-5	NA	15	TGTGCCAGCGGAAGACAGGTACCCACTAAAGAAGCCCAGTACTTC	CASGRQVPTKEAQYF
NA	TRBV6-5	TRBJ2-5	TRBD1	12	TGTGCCAGTACCCAGGGGGAAGAGACCCAGTACTTC	CASTQGEETQYF
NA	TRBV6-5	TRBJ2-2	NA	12	TGTGCCAGCAATAACAGGGTTGGGGAGCTGTTTTTT	CASNNRVGELFF
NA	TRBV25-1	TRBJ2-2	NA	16	TGTGCCAGCAGTGATTCCGGTAGAGAGAACACCGGGGAGCTGTTTTTT	CASSDSGRENTGELFF
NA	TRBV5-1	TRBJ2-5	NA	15	TGCGCCAGCAGCTTGGATCGGGGATTCGGGCAGACCCAGTACTTC	CASSLDRGFGQTQYF
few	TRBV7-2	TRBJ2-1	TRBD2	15	TGTGCCAGCAGCTTAGAGGGACTAGCTTCCAATGAGCAGTTCTTC	CASSLEGLASNEQFF
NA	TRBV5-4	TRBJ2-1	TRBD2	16	TGTGCCAGCAGCTTGATTACGGGAGGGCCGAAGAATGAGCAGTTCTTC	CASSLITGGPKNEQFF
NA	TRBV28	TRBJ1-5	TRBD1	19	TGTGCCAGCACCTCGGGATTGGGGACAGGGTATTATAGCAATCAGCCCCAGCATTTT	CASTSGLGTGYYSNQPQHF
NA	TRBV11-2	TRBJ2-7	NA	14	TGTGCCAGCAGCCGCCGACAAGGCCACTACGAGCAGTACTTC	CASSRRQGHYEQYF
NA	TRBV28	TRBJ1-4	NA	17	TGTGCCAGCAGTTTACGGGTGGGGCAGGCAACTAATGAAAAACTGTTTTTT	CASSLRVGQATNEKLFF
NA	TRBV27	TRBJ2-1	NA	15	TGTGCCAGCAGTTTATACTCCTGGGCCCCGAATGAGCAGTTCTTC	CASSLYSWAPNEQFF
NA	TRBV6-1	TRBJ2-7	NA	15	TGTGCCAGCAGTGAATTGCGTAGCGGAGTCTACGAGCAGTACTTC	CASSELRSGVYEQYF
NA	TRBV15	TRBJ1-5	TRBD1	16	TGTGCCACCAGATCAAGGACAGGGCGAGGCAATCAGCCCCAGCATTTT	CATRSRTGRGNQPQHF
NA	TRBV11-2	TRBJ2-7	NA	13	TGTGCCAGCAGCCCCACAGGGACCTACGAGCAGTACTTC	CASSPTGTYEQYF
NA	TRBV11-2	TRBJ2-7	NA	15	TGTGCCAGCAGCTTAGTTCGGGGCGGGATTAGCGAGCAGTACTTC	CASSLVRGGISEQYF
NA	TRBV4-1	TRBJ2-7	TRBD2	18	TGCGCCAGCAGCCAAGCTAAGACTAGCGGGAGGGGTCCCTACGAGCAGTACTTC	CASSQAKTSGRGPYEQYF
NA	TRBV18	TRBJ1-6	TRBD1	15	TGTGCCAGCTCAAATGACAGGGGAGTTAATTCACCCCTCCACTTT	CASSNDRGVNSPLHF
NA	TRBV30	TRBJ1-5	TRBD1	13	TGTGCCTGGAGTGGGACAGGGTATCAGCCCCAGCATTTT	CAWSGTGYQPQHF
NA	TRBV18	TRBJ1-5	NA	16	TGTGCCAGCTCACCACAACCGCACGGGAGCAATCAGCCCCAGCATTTT	CASSPQPHGSNQPQHF
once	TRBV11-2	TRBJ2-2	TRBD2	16	TGTGCCAGCAGCTTAGAGGTCCAGCGGGAGGCCGGGGAGCTGTTTTTT	CASSLEVQREAGELFF
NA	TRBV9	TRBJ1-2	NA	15	TGTGCCAGCAGCCCCCCCACCCTAGTTCGGGATGGCTACACCTTC	CASSPPTLVRDGYTF
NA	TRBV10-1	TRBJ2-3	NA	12	TGCGCCAGCAGTCCGGAGGAAGATACGCAGTATTTT	CASSPEEDTQYF
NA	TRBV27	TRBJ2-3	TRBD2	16	TGTGCCAGCAGTTCACCCCTAGCGGGAGGTACAGATACGCAGTATTTT	CASSSPLAGGTDTQYF